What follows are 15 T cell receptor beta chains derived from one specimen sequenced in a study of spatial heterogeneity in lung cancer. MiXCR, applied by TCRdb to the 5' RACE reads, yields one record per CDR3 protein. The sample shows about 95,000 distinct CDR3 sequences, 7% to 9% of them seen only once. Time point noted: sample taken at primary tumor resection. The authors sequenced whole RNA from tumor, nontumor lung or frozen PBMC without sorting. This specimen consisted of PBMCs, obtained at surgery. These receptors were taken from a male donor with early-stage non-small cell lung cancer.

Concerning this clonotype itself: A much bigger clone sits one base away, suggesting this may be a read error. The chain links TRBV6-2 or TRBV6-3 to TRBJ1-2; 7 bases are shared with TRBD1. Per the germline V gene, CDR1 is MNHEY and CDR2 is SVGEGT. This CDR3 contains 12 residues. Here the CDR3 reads CASRDRIYGHTF. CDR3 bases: TGTGCCAGCAGGGACAGGATCTATGGCCACACCTTC.

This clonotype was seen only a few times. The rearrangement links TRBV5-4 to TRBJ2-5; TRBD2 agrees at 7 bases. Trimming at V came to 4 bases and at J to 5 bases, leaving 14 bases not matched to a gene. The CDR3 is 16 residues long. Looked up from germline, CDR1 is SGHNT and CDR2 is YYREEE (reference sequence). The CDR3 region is CASSPSKGPAGETQYF. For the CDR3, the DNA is TGTGCCAGCAGCCCGTCGAAAGGCCCAGCGGGGGAGACCCAGTACTTC.

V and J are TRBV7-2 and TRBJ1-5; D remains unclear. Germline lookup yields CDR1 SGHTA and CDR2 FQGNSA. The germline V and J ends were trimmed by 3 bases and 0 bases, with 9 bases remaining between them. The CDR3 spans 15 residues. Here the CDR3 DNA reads TGTGCCAGCAGCTTTGATTCAACTAGCAATCAGCCCCAGCATTTT. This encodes CASSFDSTSNQPQHF.

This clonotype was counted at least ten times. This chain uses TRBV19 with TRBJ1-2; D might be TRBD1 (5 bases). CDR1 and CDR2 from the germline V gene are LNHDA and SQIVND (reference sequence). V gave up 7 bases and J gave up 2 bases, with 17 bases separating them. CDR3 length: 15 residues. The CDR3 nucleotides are TGTGCCAGTACCCTGGGGCAGGGATTCAACTATGGCTACACCTTC. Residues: CASTLGQGFNYGYTF.

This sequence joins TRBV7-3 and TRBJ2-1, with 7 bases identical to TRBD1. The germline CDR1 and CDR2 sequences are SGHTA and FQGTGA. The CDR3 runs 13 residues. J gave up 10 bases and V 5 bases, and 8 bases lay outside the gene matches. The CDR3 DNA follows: TGTGCCAGCAGCCCCCCGGACAGGTGGGAGCAGTTCTTC. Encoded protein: CASSPPDRWEQFF.

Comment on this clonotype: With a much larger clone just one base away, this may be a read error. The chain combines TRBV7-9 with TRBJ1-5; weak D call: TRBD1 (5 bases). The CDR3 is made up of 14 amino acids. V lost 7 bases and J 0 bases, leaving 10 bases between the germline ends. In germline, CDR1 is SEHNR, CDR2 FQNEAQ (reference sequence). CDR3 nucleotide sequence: TGTGCCAGCACCCCCAGGGATAGCAATCAGCCCCAGCATTTT. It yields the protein CASTPRDSNQPQHF. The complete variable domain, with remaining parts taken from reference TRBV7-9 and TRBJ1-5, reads DTGVSQNPRHKITKRGQNVTFRCDPISEHNRLYWYRQTLGQGPEFLTYFQNEAQLEKSRLLSDRFSAERPKGSFSTLEIQRTEQGDSAMYLCASTPRDSNQPQHFGDGTRLSIL.

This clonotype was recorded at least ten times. The CDR3 nucleotides are TGCGCCAGCACCCCTGGACGGGGACGGCAAGAGACCCAGTACTTC. Encoded protein: CASTPGRGRQETQYF. This sequence joins TRBV5-1 and TRBJ2-5; either TRBD1 or TRBD2 may supply D (5 bases each). CDR1 SGHRS and CDR2 YFSETQ come from the germline V gene. This CDR3 spans 15 amino acids. The ends were cut back, 6 bases at V and 2 bases at J, with 17 bases in the middle.

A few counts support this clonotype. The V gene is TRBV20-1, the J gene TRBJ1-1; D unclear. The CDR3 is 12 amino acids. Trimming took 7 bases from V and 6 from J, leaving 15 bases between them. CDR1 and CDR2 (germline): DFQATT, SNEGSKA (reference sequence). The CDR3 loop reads CSVREGYAEAFF. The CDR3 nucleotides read TGCAGTGTTAGGGAAGGGTATGCTGAAGCTTTCTTT.

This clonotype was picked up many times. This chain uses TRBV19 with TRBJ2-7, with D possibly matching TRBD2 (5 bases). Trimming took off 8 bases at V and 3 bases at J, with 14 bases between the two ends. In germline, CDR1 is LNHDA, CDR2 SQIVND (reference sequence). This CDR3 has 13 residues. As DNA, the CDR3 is TGTGCCAGTCCGAGGGTGTCCTACTACGAGCAGTACTTC. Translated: CASPRVSYYEQYF.

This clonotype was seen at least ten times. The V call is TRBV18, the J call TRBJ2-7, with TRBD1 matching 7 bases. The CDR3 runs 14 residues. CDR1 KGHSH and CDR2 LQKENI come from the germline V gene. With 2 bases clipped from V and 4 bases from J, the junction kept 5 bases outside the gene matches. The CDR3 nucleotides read TGTGCCAGCTCACCATCCGGGACAGTATACGAGCAGTACTTC. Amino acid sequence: CASSPSGTVYEQYF.

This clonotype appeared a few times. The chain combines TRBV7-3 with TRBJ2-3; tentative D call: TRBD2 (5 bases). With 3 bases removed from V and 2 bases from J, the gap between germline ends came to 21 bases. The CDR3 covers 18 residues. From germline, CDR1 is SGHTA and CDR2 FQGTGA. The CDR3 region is CASSLSAVGRGLTDTQYF. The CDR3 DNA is TGTGCCAGCAGCTTGAGCGCTGTCGGGCGAGGACTCACAGATACGCAGTATTTT.

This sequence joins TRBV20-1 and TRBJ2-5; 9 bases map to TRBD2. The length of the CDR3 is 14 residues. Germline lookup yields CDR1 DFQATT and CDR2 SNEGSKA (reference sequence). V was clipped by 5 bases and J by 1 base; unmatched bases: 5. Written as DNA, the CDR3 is TGCAGTGCTTATCTAGCGGGGACCCAAGAGACCCAGTACTTC. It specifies CSAYLAGTQETQYF.

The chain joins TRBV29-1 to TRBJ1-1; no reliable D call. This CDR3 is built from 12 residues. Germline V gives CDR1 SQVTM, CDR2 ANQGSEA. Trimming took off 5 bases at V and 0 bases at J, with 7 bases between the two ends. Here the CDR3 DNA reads TGCAGCGTTTGGGATATGAACACTGAAGCTTTCTTT. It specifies CSVWDMNTEAFF.

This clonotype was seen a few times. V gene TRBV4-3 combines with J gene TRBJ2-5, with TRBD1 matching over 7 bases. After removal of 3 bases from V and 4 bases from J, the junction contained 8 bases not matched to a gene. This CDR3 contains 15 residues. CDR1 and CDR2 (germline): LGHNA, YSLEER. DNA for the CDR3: TGCGCCAGCAGCCAGGAAGGGGGCAAGGTAGAGACCCAGTACTTC. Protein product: CASSQEGGKVETQYF.

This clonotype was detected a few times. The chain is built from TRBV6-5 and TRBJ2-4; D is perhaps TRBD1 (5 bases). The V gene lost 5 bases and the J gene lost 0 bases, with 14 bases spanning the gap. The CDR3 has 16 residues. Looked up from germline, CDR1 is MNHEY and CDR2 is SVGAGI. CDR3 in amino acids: CASSLRVGEAKNIQYF. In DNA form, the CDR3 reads TGTGCCAGCAGTCTCCGTGTAGGGGAAGCCAAAAACATTCAGTACTTC.